Each of the 17 T cell receptor beta chains below was sequenced from the same sample in a study of T-cell reconstitution after alpha-beta-depleted transplantation in children. TCRbeta library construction was performed incorporating unique molecular identifiers. TCRdb recomputed calls from the PCR reads with MiXCR, one row per CDR3 protein. Among just over 950,000 distinct CDR3 sequences listed, about 26% were seen once. The input for sequencing was PBMCs, mostly from graft donor cells, taken 360 days after TCRalphabeta/CD19-depleted stem cell transplant. The receptors derive from a boy in the first two years of life who had a stem cell transplant for SCID, so the T cells may come from the graft donor.

The chain has TRBV29-1 and TRBJ2-6; 7 nucleotides line up with TRBD1. Germline lookup yields CDR1 SQVTM and CDR2 ANQGSEA. This CDR3 region has 13 residues. Germline trimming cut 6 bases from V and 2 bases from J; bases unmatched to any gene: 1. This chain's CDR3 is CSVQGAGANVLTF. In nucleotides, the CDR3 is TGCAGCGTGCAGGGGGCTGGGGCCAACGTCCTGACTTTC.

The chain is built from TRBV5-5 and TRBJ1-6; D is uncertain. Germline CDR1 is SGHKS and CDR2 is YYEKEE (reference sequence). V gave up 0 bases and J gave up 0 bases, with 7 bases separating them. CDR3 length: 16 amino acids. CDR3 nucleotide sequence: TGTGCCAGCAGCTTGGGAGTAAGCTCCTATAATTCACCCCTCCACTTT. Translating it yields CASSLGVSSYNSPLHF.

This clonotype was seen at least ten times. The V call is TRBV7-3, the J call TRBJ2-7; no definite D call. With 1 base removed from V and 3 bases from J, the gap between germline ends came to 7 bases. Looked up from germline, CDR1 is SGHTA and CDR2 is FQGTGA. The CDR3 is made up of 13 amino acids. The CDR3 here is CASSLSSGYEQYF. CDR3 DNA: TGTGCCAGCAGCTTAAGTAGTGGCTACGAGCAGTACTTC.

The rearrangement links TRBV28 to TRBJ2-4; 8 nucleotides match TRBD1. Germline lookup yields CDR1 MDHEN and CDR2 SYDVKM. Trimming cost V 6 bases and J 0 bases; bases outside gene matches: 22. This CDR3 has 21 amino acids. DNA of the CDR3: TGTGCCAGCAGCAATCGTCCTGGACAGGGAGTAAGCATTCTAGCCAAAAACATTCAGTACTTC. This translates into CASSNRPGQGVSILAKNIQYF. Based on the CDR3 plus reference TRBV28 and TRBJ2-4, the full variable domain is DVKVTQSSRYLVKRTGEKVFLECVQDMDHENMFWYRQDPGLGLRLIYFSYDVKMKEKGDIPEGYSVSREKKERFSLILESASTNQTSMYLCASSNRPGQGVSILAKNIQYFGAGTRLSVL.

The chain employs TRBV20-1 and TRBJ2-1; 8 bases are shared with TRBD2. The germline V gene encodes CDR1 DFQATT and CDR2 SNEGSKA (reference sequence). The CDR3 loop spans 14 amino acids. The V gene end was trimmed by 5 bases and the J gene end by 4 bases; junction bases not matched to a gene: 7. For the CDR3, the DNA is TGCAGTGCTTCTGCGGGGGGCCCGTACAATGAGCAGTTCTTC. This gives the protein CSASAGGPYNEQFF.

This clonotype was detected a few times. This chain connects TRBV12-3 or TRBV12-4 to TRBJ2-1; D is tentatively TRBD1 or TRBD2 (5 bases each). V dropped 7 bases and J dropped 9 bases, with 25 bases sitting between them. The CDR3 runs 16 residues. CDR3 sequence reads: CASIPAGTASESEQFF. The CDR3 DNA reads as TGTGCCAGCATCCCGGCCGGGACGGCCTCCGAGAGTGAGCAGTTCTTC.

The rearrangement uses TRBV10-3 and TRBJ2-3; D unresolved. Between the trimmed V and J ends, which lost 7 bases and 3 bases, there was a span of 14 bases. The CDR3 has 14 residues. CDR1 and CDR2 (germline): ENHRY, SYGVKD. This CDR3 is CAITDVRRTDTQYF. In DNA form, the CDR3 reads TGTGCCATCACCGATGTAAGGCGGACAGATACGCAGTATTTT.

There are a few counts of this clonotype. The gene calls are TRBV4-2 and TRBJ2-5; 7 bases fit TRBD2. The length of the CDR3 is 16 residues. V shed 2 bases, J shed 3 bases, and the junction held 9 bases outside the gene matches. Germline V CDR1 and CDR2: LGHNA, YNFKEQ. CDR3 in DNA: TGTGCCAGCAGCCAAATTGGCGGGGGTGATAAAGAGACCCAGTACTTC. This sequence encodes CASSQIGGGDKETQYF.

The genes are TRBV11-3 and TRBJ2-1; D possibly uses TRBD1 or TRBD2 (7 bases each). The CDR3 extends over 16 amino acids. The V gene lost 0 bases and the J gene lost 5 bases, with 14 bases spanning the gap. CDR1 and CDR2 (germline): SGHNT, YENEEA. DNA for the CDR3: TGTGCCAGCAGCTTAGATCAGGGGGGGAACGACAATGAGCAGTTCTTC. Its protein product is CASSLDQGGNDNEQFF.

This clonotype was seen repeatedly, ten times or more. V and J are TRBV24-1 and TRBJ2-2; TRBD1 might be the D (5 bases). Germline V gives CDR1 KGHDR, CDR2 SFDVKD. This CDR3 is 15 amino acids long. Trimming took 1 base from V and 3 from J, leaving 8 bases between them. The chain's CDR3 is CATSDLVRDTGELFF. CDR3 nucleotides: TGTGCCACCAGTGATTTAGTCAGGGACACCGGGGAGCTGTTTTTT.

The chain employs TRBV12-3 or TRBV12-4 and TRBJ2-2; TRBD1 matches at 8 bases. Unmatched junction bases numbered 5, after V lost 1 base and J lost 1 base. CDR3 size: 17 residues. CDR3 sequence reads: CASSLVQGALNTGELFF. The DNA for the CDR3 is TGTGCCAGCAGTTTAGTCCAGGGGGCATTGAACACCGGGGAGCTGTTTTTT.

The chain has TRBV5-1 and TRBJ2-2, with D hard to call. The V end lost 1 base, the J end lost 0 bases, and 10 bases lay between the germline ends. This CDR3 contains 16 residues. Germline V gene sequence: CDR1 SGHRS, CDR2 YFSETQ. The CDR3 loop is CASSLLPGSNTGELFF. The CDR3 nucleotides read TGCGCCAGCAGCTTGCTTCCGGGTTCGAACACCGGGGAGCTGTTTTTT.

Only a few counts were recorded for this clonotype. The rearrangement links TRBV5-5 to TRBJ2-2; D is ambiguous. This CDR3 is 16 amino acids long. The V gene's germline CDR1 is SGHKS and CDR2 YYEKEE (reference sequence). V was shortened by 3 bases and J by 4 bases, with 16 bases between the two germline ends. The CDR3 loop reads CASSSRDTRGTGELFF. CDR3 in DNA: TGTGCCAGCAGCTCGCGCGACACGCGTGGCACCGGGGAGCTGTTTTTT.

J is TRBJ1-2 and V is TRBV5-1; the D gene is possibly TRBD1 (6 bases). Trimming cost V 1 base and J 6 bases, with 19 bases left between them. This CDR3 is 16 amino acids long. Germline CDR1 and CDR2: SGHRS and YFSETQ. CDR3 coding DNA: TGCGCCAGCAGCTTGTCGACAGGCCTTGCAGGGGATGGCTACACCTTC. It translates to CASSLSTGLAGDGYTF.

The chain carries TRBV11-2 and TRBJ2-7; tentatively, D is TRBD1 (6 bases). This CDR3 is built from 16 residues. CDR1 and CDR2 from the germline V gene are SGHAT and FQNNGV. Trimming cost V 1 base and J 3 bases, with 16 bases left between them. The CDR3 here is CASSLVDRLGDYEQYF. In DNA, the CDR3 is TGTGCCAGCAGCTTAGTTGACAGGCTCGGAGACTACGAGCAGTACTTC.

This clonotype appeared a few times. The chain links TRBV12-3 or TRBV12-4 to TRBJ2-1; 8 positions match TRBD2. V was pared by 6 bases and J by 6 bases, with 7 bases of the junction left unmatched. The CDR3 runs 14 residues. In DNA, the CDR3 is TGTGCCAGCAGCAGAACTAGCGGTCTCAATGAGCAGTTCTTC. Its translation: CASSRTSGLNEQFF.

A few counts support this clonotype. The chain has TRBV15 and TRBJ2-7, with 10 bases that match TRBD1. The CDR3 loop spans 18 amino acids. V lost 0 bases and J lost 6; bases outside the gene matches: 14. Germline values: CDR1 LNHNV, CDR2 YYDKDF (reference sequence). The CDR3 region is CATSRDHLPGQGRLEQYF. The CDR3 DNA follows: TGTGCCACCAGCAGAGATCATTTGCCGGGACAGGGGCGGCTCGAGCAGTACTTC.